What follows are 12 T cell receptor beta chains derived from one specimen sequenced in a study of blood T cells in healthy people across ages. Alongside a J-beta primer mix, a sample-barcoded 5' primer served in a second PCR lasting about 7 to 11 cycles. TCRdb reanalysed the 5' RACE reads using MiXCR and keeps one entry per CDR3 protein. The table includes roughly 650,000 distinct CDR3 sequences, 32% detected once. The sequenced sample consisted of blood. The receptor source for this set is a woman of 80 years or more in good health.

This clonotype was observed many times. The chain joins TRBV5-1 to TRBJ2-1; TRBD2 agrees at 14 bases. The CDR3 totals 16 residues. Unmatched junction bases numbered 5, after V lost 4 bases and J lost 5 bases. From germline, CDR1 is SGHRS and CDR2 YFSETQ. The CDR3 sequence is CASSEGTSGGHNEQFF. The CDR3 DNA is TGCGCCAGCAGCGAAGGGACTAGCGGGGGCCACAATGAGCAGTTCTTC.

The chain joins TRBV20-1 to TRBJ1-5; TRBD1 matches 7 bases. The germline gives CDR1 DFQATT, CDR2 SNEGSKA (reference sequence). The CDR3 sequence is 14 residues long. J gave up 2 bases and V 3 bases, and 4 bases lay outside the gene matches. The CDR3 DNA reads TGCAGTGCTAGTGACGACAGGGGCAATCAGCCCCAGCATTTT. The encoded protein is CSASDDRGNQPQHF.

This clonotype was seen repeatedly, ten times or more. This chain links TRBV7-8 with TRBJ2-5, with TRBD2 matching over 9 bases. Germline CDR1 and CDR2: SGHVS and FQNEAQ. V was clipped by 5 bases and J by 1 base; unmatched bases: 8. The CDR3 is 16 amino acids. This CDR3 is CASSPSAGGPQETQYF. CDR3 nucleotides: TGTGCCAGCAGCCCCTCAGCGGGGGGTCCCCAAGAGACCCAGTACTTC.

This chain links TRBV7-2 with TRBJ2-7; 9 positions agree with TRBD1. CDR3 length equals 15 residues. From germline, CDR1 is SGHTA and CDR2 FQGNSA. J was trimmed by 2 bases and V by 5 bases; bases with no gene match: 7. The CDR3 nucleotides are TGTGCCAGCAGCCGGACGGGACAGGGAACCTACGAGCAGTACTTC. Protein product: CASSRTGQGTYEQYF.

This clonotype appeared many times. J is TRBJ2-6 and V is TRBV7-2, with D tentatively TRBD2 (5 bases). Germline values: CDR1 SGHTA, CDR2 FQGNSA. The CDR3 is made up of 17 amino acids. V was cut by 3 bases and J by 1 base, with 13 bases left in between. CDR3: CASSLEASFSGANVLTF. In DNA, the CDR3 is TGTGCCAGCAGCTTGGAGGCGAGCTTTTCTGGGGCCAACGTCCTGACTTTC.

The J gene is TRBJ2-7, the V gene TRBV6-2 or TRBV6-3, with D unresolved. Germline V gene lookup returns CDR1 MNHEY and CDR2 SVGEGT. There are 15 residues in the CDR3. V was shortened by 2 bases and J by 1 base, with 12 bases between the two germline ends. CDR3 amino acids: CASSYGQVGSYEQYF. The DNA for the CDR3 is TGTGCCAGCAGTTACGGGCAGGTGGGGTCCTACGAGCAGTACTTC.

In this sample, this clonotype turned up many times. Here the CDR3 DNA reads TGTGCCAGCAGTTATGAACTAGCGGGGGGCCTAGATACGCAGTATTTT. It codes for CASSYELAGGLDTQYF. The chain uses TRBV6-2 or TRBV6-3 and TRBJ2-3, with TRBD2 matching 12 bases. The CDR3 is made up of 16 amino acids. V was pared by 3 bases and J by 5 bases, with 6 bases of the junction left unmatched. Germline CDR1 MNHEY, CDR2 SVGEGT.

The rearrangement uses TRBV20-1 and TRBJ2-7; tentatively, D is TRBD2 (6 bases). V shed 6 bases and J shed 7 bases, with 19 bases lying between them. This CDR3 spans 13 amino acids. Germline V gene lookup returns CDR1 DFQATT and CDR2 SNEGSKA (reference sequence). In DNA, the CDR3 is TGCAGTGCCGAAATTAGCGGTGGGGGTGAGCAGTACTTC. Amino acid sequence: CSAEISGGGEQYF.

In nucleotides, the CDR3 is TGTGCCAGCAGCAATGCCGGGACAGGGCGACCTAGCACAGATACGCAGTATTTT. Translation gives CASSNAGTGRPSTDTQYF. The rearrangement joins TRBV5-4 to TRBJ2-3, with 9 positions matching TRBD1. CDR1 SGHNT and CDR2 YYREEE come from the germline V gene (reference sequence). With V trimmed by 4 bases and J by 0 bases, 12 bases remained unmatched. The CDR3 covers 18 residues.

Ten or more counts support this clonotype. The genes are TRBV3-1 and TRBJ2-1; TRBD2 agrees at 12 bases. Germline CDR1 LGHDT, CDR2 YNNKEL (reference sequence). The CDR3 covers 16 residues. V shed 0 bases, J shed 7 bases, and the junction held 4 bases outside the gene matches. The CDR3 bases are TGTGCCAGCAGCCAAGATCTAGCGGGGGGGCGAAATGAGCAGTTCTTC. Residues: CASSQDLAGGRNEQFF.

In its sample, this clonotype was seen many times. This chain joins TRBV5-1 and TRBJ2-7, with 7 nucleotides matching TRBD1. Germline V gene data show CDR1 as SGHRS and CDR2 as YFSETQ. The CDR3 covers 14 residues. The V gene end was trimmed by 4 bases and the J gene end by 5 bases; junction bases not matched to a gene: 9. The CDR3 loop reads CASSLSSGGDEQYF. In DNA form, the CDR3 reads TGCGCCAGCAGCCTTTCGTCAGGGGGTGACGAGCAGTACTTC.

The chain carries TRBV20-1 and TRBJ2-7, with 9 bases identical to TRBD2. The CDR3 is 17 residues long. CDR1 is DFQATT and CDR2 is SNEGSKA in the germline V gene (reference sequence). Trimming at V came to 1 base and at J to 3 bases, leaving 13 bases not matched to a gene. DNA for the CDR3: TGCAGTGCTAGAGCAAAATCTCTAGCGGGGCGCTTCTACGAGCAGTACTTC. Encoded protein: CSARAKSLAGRFYEQYF.